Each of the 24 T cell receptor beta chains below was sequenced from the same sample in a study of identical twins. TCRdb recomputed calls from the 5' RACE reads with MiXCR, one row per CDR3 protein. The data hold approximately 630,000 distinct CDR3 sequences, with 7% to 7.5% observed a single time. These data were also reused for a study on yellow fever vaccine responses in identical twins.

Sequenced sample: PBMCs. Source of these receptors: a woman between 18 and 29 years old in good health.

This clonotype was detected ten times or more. This chain's CDR3 is CASSLDRGSMIGNYEQYF. CDR3 nucleotide sequence: TGTGCCAGCAGTTTAGACAGGGGAAGCATGATCGGGAACTACGAGCAGTACTTC. The chain combines TRBV12-3 or TRBV12-4 with TRBJ2-7; 7 bases agree with TRBD1. The trim removed 1 base at V and 3 bases at J, leaving 15 bases unmatched. This CDR3 has 18 residues.

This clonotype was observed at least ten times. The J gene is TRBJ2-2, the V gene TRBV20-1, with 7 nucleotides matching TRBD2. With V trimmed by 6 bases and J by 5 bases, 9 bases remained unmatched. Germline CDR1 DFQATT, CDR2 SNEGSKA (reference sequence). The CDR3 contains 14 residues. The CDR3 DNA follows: TGCAGTGCGGGCGGGAGTAGGTTTACCGGGGAGCTGTTTTTT. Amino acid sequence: CSAGGSRFTGELFF.

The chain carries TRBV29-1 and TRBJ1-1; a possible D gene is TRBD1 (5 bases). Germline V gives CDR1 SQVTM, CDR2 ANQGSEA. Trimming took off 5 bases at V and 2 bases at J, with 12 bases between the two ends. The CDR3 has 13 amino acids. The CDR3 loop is CSVQRQGNTEAFF. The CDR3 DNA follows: TGCAGCGTTCAGCGGCAGGGAAACACTGAAGCTTTCTTT.

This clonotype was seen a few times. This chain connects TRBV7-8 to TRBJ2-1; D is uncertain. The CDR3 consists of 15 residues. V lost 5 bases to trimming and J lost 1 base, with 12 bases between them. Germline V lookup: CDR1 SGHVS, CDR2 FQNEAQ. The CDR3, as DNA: TGTGCCAGCAGCCCTAACAGAGTTTCCTACAATGAGCAGTTCTTC. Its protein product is CASSPNRVSYNEQFF.

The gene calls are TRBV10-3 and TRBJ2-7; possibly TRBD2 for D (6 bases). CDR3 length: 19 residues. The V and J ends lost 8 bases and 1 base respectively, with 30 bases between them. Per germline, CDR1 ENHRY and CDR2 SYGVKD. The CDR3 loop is CAICLWERGVRESSYEQYF. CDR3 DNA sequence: TGTGCCATCTGTTTATGGGAGCGAGGTGTCCGGGAGTCGTCCTACGAGCAGTACTTC.

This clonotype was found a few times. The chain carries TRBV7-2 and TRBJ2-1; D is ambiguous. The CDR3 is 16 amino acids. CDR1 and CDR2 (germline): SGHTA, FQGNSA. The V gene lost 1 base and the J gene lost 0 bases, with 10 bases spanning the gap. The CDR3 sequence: CASSLEPSYSYNEQFF. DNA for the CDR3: TGTGCCAGCAGCTTAGAGCCCTCCTACTCCTACAATGAGCAGTTCTTC.

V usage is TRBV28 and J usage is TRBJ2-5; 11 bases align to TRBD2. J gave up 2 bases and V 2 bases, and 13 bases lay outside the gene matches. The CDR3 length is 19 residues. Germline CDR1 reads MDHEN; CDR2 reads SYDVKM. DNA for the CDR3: TGTGCCAGCAGTTTAACCGCTAGCGGGGGGCCCCTTAGTCAAGAGACCCAGTACTTC. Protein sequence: CASSLTASGGPLSQETQYF.

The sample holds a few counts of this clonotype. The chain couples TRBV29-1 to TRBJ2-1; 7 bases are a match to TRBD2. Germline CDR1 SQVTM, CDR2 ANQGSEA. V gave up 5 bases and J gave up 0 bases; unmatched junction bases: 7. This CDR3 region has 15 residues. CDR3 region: CSVHGAGSSYNEQFF. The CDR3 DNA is TGCAGCGTTCATGGAGCGGGGAGCTCCTACAATGAGCAGTTCTTC.

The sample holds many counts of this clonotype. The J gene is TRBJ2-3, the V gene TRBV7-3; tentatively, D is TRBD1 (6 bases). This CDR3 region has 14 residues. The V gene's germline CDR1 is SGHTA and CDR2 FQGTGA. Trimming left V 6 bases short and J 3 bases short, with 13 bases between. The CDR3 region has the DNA TGTGCCAGCAGTTTGATAGGGGGTACAGATACGCAGTATTTT. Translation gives CASSLIGGTDTQYF.

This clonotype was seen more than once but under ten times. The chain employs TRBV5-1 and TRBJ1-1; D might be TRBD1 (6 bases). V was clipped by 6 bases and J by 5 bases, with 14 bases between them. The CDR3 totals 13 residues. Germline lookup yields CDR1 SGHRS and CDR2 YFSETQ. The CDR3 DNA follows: TGCGCCAGCAAGTCCGGGGGCGGGACTGAAGCTTTCTTT. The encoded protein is CASKSGGGTEAFF.

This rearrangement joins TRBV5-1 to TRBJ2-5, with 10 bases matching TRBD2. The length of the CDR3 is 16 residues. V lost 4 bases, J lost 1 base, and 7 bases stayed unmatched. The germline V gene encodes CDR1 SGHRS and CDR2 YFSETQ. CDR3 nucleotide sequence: TGCGCCAGCAGCCTCCGGACTAGCGGACTCCAAGAGACCCAGTACTTC. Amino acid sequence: CASSLRTSGLQETQYF.

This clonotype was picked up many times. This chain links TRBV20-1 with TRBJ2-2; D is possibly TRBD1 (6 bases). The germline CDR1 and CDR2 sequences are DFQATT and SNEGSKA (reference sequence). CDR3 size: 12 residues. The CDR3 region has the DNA TGCAGCGGGACACCGAACACCGGGGAGCTGTTTTTT. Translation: CSGTPNTGELFF.

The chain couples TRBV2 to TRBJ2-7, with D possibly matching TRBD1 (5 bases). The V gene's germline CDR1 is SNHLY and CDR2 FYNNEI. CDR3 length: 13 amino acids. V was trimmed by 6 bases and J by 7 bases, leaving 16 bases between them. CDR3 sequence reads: CASSQEVGPEQYF. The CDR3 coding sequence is TGTGCCAGCAGCCAAGAGGTGGGGCCGGAGCAGTACTTC.

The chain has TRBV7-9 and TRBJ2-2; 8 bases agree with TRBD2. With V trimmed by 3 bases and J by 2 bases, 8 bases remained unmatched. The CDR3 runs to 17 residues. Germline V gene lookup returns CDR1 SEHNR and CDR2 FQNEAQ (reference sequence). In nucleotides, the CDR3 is TGTGCCAGCAGCTTTTCTAGCGGGCTTCTTAACACCGGGGAGCTGTTTTTT. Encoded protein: CASSFSSGLLNTGELFF.

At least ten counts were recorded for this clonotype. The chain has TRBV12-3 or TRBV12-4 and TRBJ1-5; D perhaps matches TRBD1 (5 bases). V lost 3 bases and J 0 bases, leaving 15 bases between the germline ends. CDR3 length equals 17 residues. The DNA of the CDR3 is TGTGCCAGCAGTTTTACCAATCAGGGTTATAGCAATCAGCCCCAGCATTTT. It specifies CASSFTNQGYSNQPQHF.

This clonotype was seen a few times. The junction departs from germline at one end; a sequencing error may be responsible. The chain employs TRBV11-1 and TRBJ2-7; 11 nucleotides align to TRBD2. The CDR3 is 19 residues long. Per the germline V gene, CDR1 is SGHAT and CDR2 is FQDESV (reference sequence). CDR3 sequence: CASSFRVLAGESANYEQYF. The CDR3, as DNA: TGTGCTAGCAGCTTCAGGGTACTAGCGGGAGAAAGTGCCAACTACGAGCAGTACTTC. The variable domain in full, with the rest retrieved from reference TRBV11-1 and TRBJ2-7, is EAEVAQSPRYKITEKSQAVAFWCDPISGHATLYWYRQILGQGPELLVQFQDESVVDDSQLPKDRFSAERLKGVDSTLKIQPAELGDSAMYLCASSFRVLAGESANYEQYFGPGTRLTVT.

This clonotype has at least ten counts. CDR3 sequence: CASSQAPTGGNTIYF. CDR3 sequence (DNA): TGTGCCAGCAGCCAAGCCCCGACAGGGGGAAACACCATATATTTT. The V gene is TRBV14, the J gene TRBJ1-3; 7 bases map to TRBD1. V was pared by 1 base and J by 4 bases, with 4 bases of the junction left unmatched. The CDR3 totals 15 residues. The germline gives CDR1 SGHDN, CDR2 FVKESK. The whole variable domain, remainder taken from reference TRBV14 and TRBJ1-3, is EAGVTQFPSHSVIEKGQTVTLRCDPISGHDNLYWYRRVMGKEIKFLLHFVKESKQDESGMPNNRFLAERTGGTYSTLKVQPAELEDSGVYFCASSQAPTGGNTIYFGEGSWLTVV.

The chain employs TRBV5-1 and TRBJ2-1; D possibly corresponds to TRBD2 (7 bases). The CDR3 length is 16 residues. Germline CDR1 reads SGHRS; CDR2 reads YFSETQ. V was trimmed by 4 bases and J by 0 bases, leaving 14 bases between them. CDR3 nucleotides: TGCGCCAGCAGCAAGGACAGCGGGATCTCCTACAATGAGCAGTTCTTC. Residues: CASSKDSGISYNEQFF. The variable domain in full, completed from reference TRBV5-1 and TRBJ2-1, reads KAGVTQTPRYLIKTRGQQVTLSCSPISGHRSVSWYQQTPGQGLQFLFEYFSETQRNKGNFPGRFSGRQFSNSRSEMNVSTLELGDSALYLCASSKDSGISYNEQFFGPGTRLTVL.

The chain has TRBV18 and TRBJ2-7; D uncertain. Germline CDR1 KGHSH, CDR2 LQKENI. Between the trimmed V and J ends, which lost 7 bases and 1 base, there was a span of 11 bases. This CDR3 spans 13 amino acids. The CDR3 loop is CASCWIDSYEQYF. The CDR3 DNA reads TGTGCCAGCTGTTGGATAGATTCCTACGAGCAGTACTTC.

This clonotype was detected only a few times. The DNA of the CDR3 is TGTGCCAGCAGTGATCCCGACAGGGCGCGTGGAAACACCATATATTTT. Its translation: CASSDPDRARGNTIYF. The J gene is TRBJ1-3, the V gene TRBV25-1; TRBD1 matches at 7 bases. Germline CDR1 reads MGHDK; CDR2 reads SYGVNS. The CDR3 loop spans 16 amino acids. V lost 3 bases, J lost 3 bases, and 8 bases stayed unmatched.

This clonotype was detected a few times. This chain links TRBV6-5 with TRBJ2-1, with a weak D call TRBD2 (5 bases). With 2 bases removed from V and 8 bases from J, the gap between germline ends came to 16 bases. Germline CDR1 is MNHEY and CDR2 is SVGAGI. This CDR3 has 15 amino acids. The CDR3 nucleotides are TGTGCCAGCAGTTACGAGCTGGTCACCGGGGATGAGCAGTTCTTC. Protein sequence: CASSYELVTGDEQFF.

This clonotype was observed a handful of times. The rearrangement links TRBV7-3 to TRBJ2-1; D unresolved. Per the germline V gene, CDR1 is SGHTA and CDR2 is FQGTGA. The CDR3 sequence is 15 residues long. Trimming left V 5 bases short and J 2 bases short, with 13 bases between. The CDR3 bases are TGTGCCAGCAGCCCCCCCGGGTCCGCCTACAATGAGCAGTTCTTC. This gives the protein CASSPPGSAYNEQFF.

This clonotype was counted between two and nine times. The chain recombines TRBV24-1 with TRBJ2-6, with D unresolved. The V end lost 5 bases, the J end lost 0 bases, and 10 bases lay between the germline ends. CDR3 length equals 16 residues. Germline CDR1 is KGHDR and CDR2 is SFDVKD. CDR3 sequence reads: CATSGPQSSGANVLTF. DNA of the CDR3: TGTGCCACCAGTGGGCCACAGAGCTCTGGGGCCAACGTCCTGACTTTC.

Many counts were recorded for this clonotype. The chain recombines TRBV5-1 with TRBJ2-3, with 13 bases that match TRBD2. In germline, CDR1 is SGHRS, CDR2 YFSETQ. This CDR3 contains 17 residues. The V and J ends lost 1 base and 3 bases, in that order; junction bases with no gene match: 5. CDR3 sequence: CASSLKTSGRATDTQYF. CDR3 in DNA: TGCGCCAGCAGCTTGAAAACTAGCGGGAGGGCGACAGATACGCAGTATTTT. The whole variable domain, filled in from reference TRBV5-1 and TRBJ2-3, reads KAGVTQTPRYLIKTRGQQVTLSCSPISGHRSVSWYQQTPGQGLQFLFEYFSETQRNKGNFPGRFSGRQFSNSRSEMNVSTLELGDSALYLCASSLKTSGRATDTQYFGPGTRLTVL.